The rows below give T cell receptor beta chains drawn from one sample of a study of memory CD4+ T cells and cytomegalovirus serostatus. Sequenced by immunoSEQ multiplex PCR; TCRdb stores in-frame clones only, minus some. Of tens of thousands of clones listed, over 65% are singletons. Sample: memory CD4+ T cells from blood. The receptors here all came from an adult in good health and CMV-seropositive. Both conserved end residues are part of each CDR3. A D gene is named only where the DNA matches it firmly. Clone size is given for some rows only: seen once, a few or many times, or a class if the clone is expanded.

j_call: TRBJ1-5
v_call: TRBV7-2
d_call: .
clone_size: few
cdr3_nt: TGTGCCAGCAGCTTAGGGGCGGCAGGGGACCAGCCCCAGCATTTT
cdr3_aa: CASSLGAAGDQPQHF

j_call: TRBJ2-2
v_call: TRBV19
d_call: TRBD1
clone_size: few
cdr3_nt: TGTGCCAGTAGTGCACAGGGGGCCGTCACCGGGGAGCTGTTTTTT
cdr3_aa: CASSAQGAVTGELFF

j_call: TRBJ2-7
v_call: TRBV11-1
d_call: .
clone_size: few
cdr3_nt: TGTGCCAGCAGCTTAGAGGATAGCTCAGGCGAGCAGTACTTC
cdr3_aa: CASSLEDSSGEQYF

j_call: TRBJ1-2
v_call: TRBV28
d_call: .
clone_size: .
cdr3_nt: TGTGCCAGCAAACTCGACAGTAACTATGGCTACACCTTC
cdr3_aa: CASKLDSNYGYTF

j_call: TRBJ1-4
v_call: TRBV6-1
d_call: .
clone_size: many
cdr3_nt: TGTGCCAGCAGTGAAGCGCGAGGAGGGGTTGAAAAACTGTTTTTT
cdr3_aa: CASSEARGGVEKLFF

j_call: TRBJ1-2
v_call: TRBV28
d_call: TRBD1
clone_size: .
cdr3_nt: TGTGCCAGCAGTTTGACAGGGAATAACTATGGCTACACCTTC
cdr3_aa: CASSLTGNNYGYTF

j_call: TRBJ2-5
v_call: TRBV4-1
d_call: .
clone_size: .
cdr3_nt: TGCGCCAGCAGCCAAGGGAGCGGCGGGACCTGGGGAGAGACCCAGTACTTC
cdr3_aa: CASSQGSGGTWGETQYF

j_call: TRBJ2-7
v_call: TRBV2
d_call: TRBD2
clone_size: .
cdr3_nt: TGTGCCAGCAGGGCCGGGACTAGCTTAGTCGAGCAGTACTTC
cdr3_aa: CASRAGTSLVEQYF

j_call: TRBJ2-1
v_call: TRBV29-1
d_call: TRBD2
clone_size: .
cdr3_nt: TGCAGCGTTGAACGGGCTGGCGGGAGCTACAATGAGCAGTTCTTC
cdr3_aa: CSVERAGGSYNEQFF

j_call: TRBJ2-5
v_call: TRBV15
d_call: .
clone_size: .
cdr3_nt: TGTGCCACCAGCAGAGAGGGGGAACTGAAAGAGACCCAGTACTTC
cdr3_aa: CATSREGELKETQYF

j_call: TRBJ2-7
v_call: TRBV5-1
d_call: TRBD1
clone_size: .
cdr3_nt: TGCGCCAGCAGCTCCGGGACAGGGGGAAACGAGCAGTACTTC
cdr3_aa: CASSSGTGGNEQYF

j_call: TRBJ2-3
v_call: TRBV7-3
d_call: .
clone_size: .
cdr3_nt: TGTGCCAGCAGCCCGACAGGTCCAGATACGCAGTATTTT
cdr3_aa: CASSPTGPDTQYF

j_call: TRBJ1-3
v_call: TRBV21-1
d_call: .
clone_size: .
cdr3_nt: TGTGCCAGCAGCAGCGGACAGGGGACCTCTGGAAACACCATATATTTT
cdr3_aa: CASSSGQGTSGNTIYF

j_call: TRBJ1-2
v_call: TRBV28
d_call: .
clone_size: .
cdr3_nt: TGTGCCAGCAGTTTAAACCGAGACTATGGCTACACCTTC
cdr3_aa: CASSLNRDYGYTF

j_call: TRBJ2-3
v_call: TRBV6-6
d_call: .
clone_size: .
cdr3_nt: TGTGCCAGCAGTGCCACCTCCACAGATACGCAGTATTTT
cdr3_aa: CASSATSTDTQYF

j_call: TRBJ1-1
v_call: TRBV4-3
d_call: TRBD1
clone_size: few
cdr3_nt: TGCGCCAGCAGCCGAAACAGGGGACGGAACACTGAAGCTTTCTTT
cdr3_aa: CASSRNRGRNTEAFF

j_call: TRBJ2-1
v_call: TRBV6-5
d_call: .
clone_size: .
cdr3_nt: TGTGCCAGCAGTTACGGTAACAGCATTACGGGCAATGAGCAGTTCTTC
cdr3_aa: CASSYGNSITGNEQFF

j_call: TRBJ2-5
v_call: TRBV5-8
d_call: TRBD2
clone_size: .
cdr3_nt: TGTGCCAGCAGCTTCATGGAGACTAGCGGGAGTCAAGAGACCCAGTACTTC
cdr3_aa: CASSFMETSGSQETQYF

j_call: TRBJ2-2
v_call: TRBV28
d_call: .
clone_size: .
cdr3_nt: TGTGCCAGCAGGACGACCGGCACCGGGGAGCTGTTTTTT
cdr3_aa: CASRTTGTGELFF

j_call: TRBJ2-1
v_call: TRBV5-4
d_call: .
clone_size: .
cdr3_nt: TGTGCCAGCAGCTTGGGGAATCCAGGCACCTACAATGAGCAGTTCTTC
cdr3_aa: CASSLGNPGTYNEQFF

j_call: TRBJ2-5
v_call: TRBV11-2
d_call: .
clone_size: .
cdr3_nt: TGTGCCAGCAGCCCCCTTCTTTTGGGGGAGACCCAGTACTTC
cdr3_aa: CASSPLLLGETQYF

j_call: TRBJ1-5
v_call: TRBV7-9
d_call: .
clone_size: once
cdr3_nt: TGTGCCAGCAGTATGGAGAATAGCAATCAGCCCCAGCATTTT
cdr3_aa: CASSMENSNQPQHF

j_call: TRBJ2-7
v_call: TRBV28
d_call: .
clone_size: once
cdr3_nt: TGTGCCAGCAGGCAGGGCACCCACGAGCAGTACTTC
cdr3_aa: CASRQGTHEQYF

j_call: TRBJ1-3
v_call: TRBV7-2
d_call: .
clone_size: .
cdr3_nt: TGTGCCAGCAGCTTAGATAGGCTCTCTGGAAACACCATATATTTT
cdr3_aa: CASSLDRLSGNTIYF

j_call: TRBJ1-2
v_call: TRBV21-1
d_call: .
clone_size: once
cdr3_nt: TGTGCCAGCAGCAACCTACCCGGGACAGGGGCCCTCTATGGCTACACCTTC
cdr3_aa: CASSNLPGTGALYGYTF

j_call: TRBJ2-7
v_call: TRBV11-2
d_call: .
clone_size: .
cdr3_nt: TGTGCCAGCAGCTTCTTAAGGGACCAAAACTACGAGCAGTACTTC
cdr3_aa: CASSFLRDQNYEQYF

j_call: TRBJ2-7
v_call: TRBV6-5
d_call: .
clone_size: .
cdr3_nt: TGTGCCAGCAGCCGGGACTTTTACGAGCAGTACTTC
cdr3_aa: CASSRDFYEQYF

j_call: TRBJ2-1
v_call: TRBV7-9
d_call: .
clone_size: .
cdr3_nt: TGTGCCAGCAGCTTAATGGGGGAAAGCTCCTACAATGAGCAGTTCTTC
cdr3_aa: CASSLMGESSYNEQFF

j_call: TRBJ2-3
v_call: TRBV9
d_call: .
clone_size: .
cdr3_nt: TGTGCCAGCAGCCAAAGCTCGGGGGATACGCAGTATTTT
cdr3_aa: CASSQSSGDTQYF